A single sample is the source of the 11 T cell receptor beta chains below, sequenced in a study of T cell changes during pregnancy in multiple sclerosis. Profiled with immunoSEQ multiplex PCR; TCRdb holds only in-frame clones, not every one. The data contain 50,000 to 60,000 clones, about 88% of them singletons. Sequencing used CD4+ T cells from peripheral blood mononuclear cells, obtained in the third trimester of pregnancy. These receptors all stem from a female donor with multiple sclerosis, enrolled in a pregnancy study.

CDR3 coding DNA: TGTGCCAGCAGCAACCAGAGGGCTGGGGCCAACGTCCTGACTTTC. Protein product: CASSNQRAGANVLTF. This chain links TRBV14 with TRBJ2-6; D may be TRBD2 (5 bases). CDR3 length: 15 residues. Between the trimmed V and J ends, which lost 5 bases and 2 bases, there was a span of 10 bases. Germline CDR1 is SGHDN and CDR2 is FVKESK.

The rearrangement joins TRBV7-9 to TRBJ2-5; TRBD2 aligns across 10 bases. Trimming at V came to 6 bases and at J to 3 bases, leaving 4 bases not matched to a gene. CDR3 length equals 14 residues. The germline V gene has CDR1 SEHNR and CDR2 FQNEAQ (reference sequence). The CDR3 sequence is CASSFSGGKETQYF. CDR3 nucleotides: TGTGCCAGCAGTTTTAGCGGGGGGAAAGAGACCCAGTACTTC.

CDR3 coding DNA: TGTGCCAGCAGGAAAACAAACACTGAAGCTTTCTTT. Its translation: CASRKTNTEAFF. V gene TRBV6-1 combines with J gene TRBJ1-1; D is ambiguous. The CDR3 sequence is 12 residues long. Trimming left V 6 bases short and J 2 bases short, with 7 bases between. Per the germline V gene, CDR1 is MNHNS and CDR2 is SASEGT.

Points on this clone: Other DNA sequences in this specimen translate into the identical CDR3. This chain uses TRBV7-2 with TRBJ2-5; no definite D call. CDR1 and CDR2 (germline): SGHTA, FQGNSA. This CDR3 spans 13 amino acids. Trimming removed 5 bases at V and 1 base at J, with 8 bases between. Here the CDR3 reads CASSLNSQETQYF. The DNA of the CDR3 is TGTGCCAGCAGCCTTAACAGCCAAGAGACCCAGTACTTC.

The V gene is TRBV7-9, the J gene TRBJ2-7, with D possibly matching TRBD2 (5 bases). Germline loops: CDR1 SEHNR, CDR2 FQNEAQ (reference sequence). The CDR3 totals 16 residues. Trimming pared 1 base from V and 0 bases from J, leaving 13 bases between. CDR3 DNA: TGTGCCAGCAGCTTAGTGGGCGGGCGTAGCTCCTACGAGCAGTACTTC. Encoded protein: CASSLVGGRSSYEQYF.

V gene TRBV2 combines with J gene TRBJ2-5, with 7 bases aligning to TRBD2. Germline loops: CDR1 SNHLY, CDR2 FYNNEI. This CDR3 has 15 residues. Unmatched junction bases numbered 5, after V lost 2 bases and J lost 2 bases. CDR3 in amino acids: CASSEQSSGQETQYF. DNA for the CDR3: TGTGCCAGCAGTGAACAGTCTAGCGGACAAGAGACCCAGTACTTC.

The count of this clone is one. This sequence joins TRBV10-1 and TRBJ1-3; D uncertain. The CDR3 consists of 15 residues. The V gene's germline CDR1 is WNHNN and CDR2 SYGVQD (reference sequence). The germline V and J ends were trimmed by 0 bases and 0 bases, with 6 bases remaining between them. CDR3 bases: TGCGCCAGCAGTGAGTCGATGAGCTCTGGAAACACCATATATTTT. This sequence encodes CASSESMSSGNTIYF.

This chain uses TRBV29-1 with TRBJ2-1, with TRBD1 identical over 7 bases. The CDR3 loop spans 15 amino acids. Germline V gene data show CDR1 as SQVTM and CDR2 as ANQGSEA. Germline trimming cut 0 bases from V and 4 bases from J; bases unmatched to any gene: 6. CDR3 in amino acids: CSVEDSGTVYNEQFF. For the CDR3, the DNA is TGCAGCGTTGAAGATTCGGGGACAGTTTACAATGAGCAGTTCTTC.

This chain connects TRBV19 to TRBJ2-4, with TRBD2 matching over 8 bases. With V trimmed by 4 bases and J by 1 base, 6 bases remained unmatched. The CDR3 loop spans 16 amino acids. CDR1 and CDR2 (germline): LNHDA, SQIVND (reference sequence). The CDR3 loop reads CASSKASGFAKNIQYF. In DNA form, the CDR3 reads TGTGCCAGTAGTAAAGCTAGCGGGTTTGCCAAAAACATTCAGTACTTC.

The chain recombines TRBV6-5 with TRBJ1-1; D is uncertain. The CDR3 runs 15 residues. V lost 0 bases, J lost 1 base, and 9 bases lay in between. In germline, CDR1 is MNHEY, CDR2 SVGAGI. The CDR3 loop is CASSYSTIWNTEAFF. Here the CDR3 DNA reads TGTGCCAGCAGTTACTCGACTATTTGGAACACTGAAGCTTTCTTT.

This chain joins TRBV5-1 and TRBJ2-5; 7 bases map to TRBD1. This CDR3 contains 13 residues. After removal of 3 bases from V and 3 bases from J, the junction contained 2 bases not matched to a gene. The germline V gene encodes CDR1 SGHRS and CDR2 YFSETQ. This CDR3 is CASSSTGEETQYF. The CDR3 DNA reads TGCGCCAGCAGCTCTACAGGGGAAGAGACCCAGTACTTC.